The 18 T cell receptor beta chains given below trace back to one sample, sequenced in a study of blood T cell repertoires in COVID-19. Assay used: immunoSEQ multiplex PCR; TCRdb lists only in-frame clones, some missing. In the table there are under 250,000 clones, roughly 82% of which are singletons. Sequenced: peripheral blood. These receptors were collected from an older man with acute or convalescent COVID-19.

This clone was recorded a few times. The J gene is TRBJ1-2, the V gene TRBV5-1, with D possibly matching TRBD1 (5 bases). V was pared by 0 bases and J by 5 bases, with 11 bases between. The CDR3 extends over 14 amino acids. CDR1 is SGHRS and CDR2 is YFSETQ in the germline V gene. The CDR3 nucleotides read TGCGCCAGCAGCTTGGGGACACAAGGATATGGCTACACCTTC. The encoded protein is CASSLGTQGYGYTF.

This clone was seen once. The rearrangement joins TRBV3-1 (or the pseudogene TRBV3-2) to TRBJ1-3, with D maybe TRBD1 (5 bases). Deletions cut 3 bases from V and 0 bases from J, with 9 bases between. Germline V gene sequence: CDR1 LGHDT, CDR2 YNNKEL (reference sequence). CDR3 length: 15 residues. CDR3 amino acids: CASSQTANSGNTIYF. For the CDR3, the DNA is TGTGCCAGCAGCCAGACAGCCAACTCTGGAAACACCATATATTTT.

CDR3 nucleotides: TGTGCCTCAGCTACGGGGGGCTATCAGAAAGGCTACACCTTC. It is translated as CASATGGYQKGYTF. The chain recombines TRBV28 with TRBJ1-2, with D maybe TRBD1 (6 bases). The CDR3 extends over 14 amino acids. The germline V gene encodes CDR1 MDHEN and CDR2 SYDVKM. Trimming removed 11 bases from V and 8 bases from J, with 24 bases in between.

The V gene is TRBV19, the J gene TRBJ1-4; D gene uncertain. The CDR3 covers 15 residues. Per the germline V gene, CDR1 is LNHDA and CDR2 is SQIVND (reference sequence). V dropped 2 bases and J dropped 0 bases, with 7 bases sitting between them. CDR3 bases: TGTGCCAGTAGTATATCAACTGCAACTAATGAAAAACTGTTTTTT. Its translation is CASSISTATNEKLFF.

The chain employs TRBV3-1 (or the pseudogene TRBV3-2) and TRBJ2-1, with D possibly TRBD1 on 5 matching bases. Trimming pared 6 bases from V and 7 bases from J, leaving 19 bases between. This CDR3 region has 15 residues. Germline assignment: CDR1 LGHDT and CDR2 YNNKEL (reference sequence). The CDR3: CASRSGPQDPNEQFF. The CDR3, as DNA: TGTGCCAGCAGATCCGGACCACAGGACCCGAATGAGCAGTTCTTC.

The count of this clone is one. The rearrangement links TRBV19 to TRBJ1-2; 11 bases fit TRBD1. The J segment lost 5 bases and the V segment lost 5 bases, leaving 7 bases of the junction unmatched. Germline values: CDR1 LNHDA, CDR2 SQIVND (reference sequence). The CDR3 length is 15 residues. The CDR3 is CASSLNRDRGYGYTF. CDR3 nucleotide sequence: TGTGCCAGTAGTCTAAACCGGGACAGGGGGTATGGCTACACCTTC.

CDR3 amino acids: CSVGLGRTDTQYF. DNA for the CDR3: TGCAGCGTTGGTCTGGGGCGCACAGATACGCAGTATTTT. This rearrangement joins TRBV29-1 to TRBJ2-3, with D perhaps matching TRBD1 (5 bases). This CDR3 has 13 residues. V was trimmed by 4 bases and J by 1 base, leaving 9 bases between them. CDR1 is SQVTM and CDR2 is ANQGSEA in the germline V gene.

The gene calls are TRBV5-8 and TRBJ2-5; D is undetermined. V was trimmed by 5 bases and J by 2 bases, leaving 13 bases between them. The length of the CDR3 is 14 residues. CDR1 and CDR2 from the germline V gene are SGHTS and YDEGEE. The CDR3 here is CASSQWSGQETQYF. CDR3 coding DNA: TGTGCCAGCAGTCAGTGGTCGGGTCAAGAGACCCAGTACTTC.

The chain employs TRBV6-5 and TRBJ2-5; no clear D. V dropped 8 bases and J dropped 3 bases, with 16 bases sitting between them. The CDR3 consists of 14 residues. Germline CDR1 is MNHEY and CDR2 is SVGAGI. CDR3 DNA sequence: TGTGCCAGCCTCGAGCGTCTGGTAAAAGAGACCCAGTACTTC. Residues: CASLERLVKETQYF.

The chain has TRBV28 and TRBJ1-1, with a weak D call TRBD1 (5 bases). V was shortened by 5 bases and J by 1 base, with 11 bases between the two germline ends. Per germline, CDR1 MDHEN and CDR2 SYDVKM. This CDR3 spans 14 amino acids. The CDR3 region is CASSPRQRNTEAFF. As DNA, the CDR3 is TGTGCCAGCAGTCCACGACAGCGGAACACTGAAGCTTTCTTT.

V and J are TRBV21-1 and TRBJ1-1; no check of the table's D call, TRBD1, against the DNA was made. TRBV21-1 is deemed a pseudogene. The CDR3 spans 14 residues. CDR3 loop: CARRGPGGNTEAFF. In nucleotides, the CDR3 is TGTGCCAGAAGGGGACCAGGGGGGAACACTGAAGCTTTCTTT.

This clone was counted between two and nine times. V and J are TRBV7-8 and TRBJ2-2; D perhaps matches TRBD2 (6 bases). The length of the CDR3 is 15 residues. Trimming cost V 0 bases and J 4 bases, with 9 bases left between them. Germline V gives CDR1 SGHVS, CDR2 FQNEAQ. CDR3 loop: CASSLAGGVTGELFF. The CDR3 coding sequence is TGTGCCAGCAGCTTAGCGGGGGGTGTCACCGGGGAGCTGTTTTTT.

This chain connects TRBV6-5 to TRBJ2-7; 8 bases map to TRBD1. The germline CDR1 and CDR2 sequences are MNHEY and SVGAGI. CDR3 size: 14 residues. V lost 6 bases, J lost 1 base, and 5 bases stayed unmatched. In DNA form, the CDR3 reads TGTGCCAGCAGGGCCGGGACAGGTTCCTACGAGCAGTACTTC. This gives the protein CASRAGTGSYEQYF.

This clone was counted a few times. The chain joins TRBV7-9 to TRBJ1-5; 9 bases match TRBD1. Per germline, CDR1 SEHNR and CDR2 FQNEAQ (reference sequence). The CDR3 extends over 15 amino acids. V dropped 5 bases and J dropped 3; count of bases not matched to a gene: 5. This CDR3 reads CASSPGTGINQPQHF. DNA of the CDR3: TGTGCCAGCAGCCCCGGGACAGGGATCAATCAGCCCCAGCATTTT.

The V gene is TRBV24-1, the J gene TRBJ2-7; D remains ambiguous. Germline CDR1 reads KGHDR; CDR2 reads SFDVKD. This CDR3 region has 14 residues. V gave up 8 bases and J gave up 7 bases, with 20 bases separating them. The CDR3 bases are TGTGCCACCAACTCCGGAACGACTCCATGGGAGCAGTACTTC. This encodes CATNSGTTPWEQYF.

The chain couples TRBV3-1 (or the pseudogene TRBV3-2) to TRBJ2-1; tentative D call: TRBD2 (6 bases). CDR3 length: 17 amino acids. The germline V gene encodes CDR1 LGHDT and CDR2 YNNKEL (reference sequence). V was trimmed by 0 bases and J by 8 bases, leaving 20 bases between them. In DNA, the CDR3 is TGTGCCAGCAGCCAAGATATCCCGGGACTGTCAGTCGATGAGCAGTTCTTC. Its translation is CASSQDIPGLSVDEQFF.

V usage is TRBV9 and J usage is TRBJ2-7; 8 bases are shared with TRBD1. The CDR3 covers 15 residues. With 4 bases clipped from V and 3 bases from J, the junction kept 9 bases outside the gene matches. Germline CDR1 SGDLS, CDR2 YYNGEE. DNA for the CDR3: TGTGCCAGCAGCCCTTTCGGGACAGGTCACTACGAGCAGTACTTC. It translates to CASSPFGTGHYEQYF.

This clone is a singleton in its sample. J is TRBJ2-1 and V is TRBV27; a weak D match, TRBD2 (5 bases). CDR1 and CDR2 (germline): MNHEY, SMNVEV (reference sequence). This CDR3 comprises 15 residues. The germline V and J ends were trimmed by 6 bases and 0 bases, with 12 bases remaining between them. CDR3 sequence: CASRANGGSYNEQFF. CDR3 sequence (DNA): TGTGCCAGCAGAGCGAACGGAGGCTCCTACAATGAGCAGTTCTTC.